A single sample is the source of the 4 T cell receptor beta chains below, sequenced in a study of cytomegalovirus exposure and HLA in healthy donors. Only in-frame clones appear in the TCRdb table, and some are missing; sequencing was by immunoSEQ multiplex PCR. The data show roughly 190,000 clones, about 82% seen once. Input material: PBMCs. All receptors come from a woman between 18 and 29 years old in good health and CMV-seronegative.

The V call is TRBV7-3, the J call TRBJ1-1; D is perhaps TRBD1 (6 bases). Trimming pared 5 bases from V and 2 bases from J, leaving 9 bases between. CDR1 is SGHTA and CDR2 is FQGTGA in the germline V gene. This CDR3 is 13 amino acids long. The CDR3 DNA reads TGTGCCAGCAGCCCGGGACATAACACTGAAGCTTTCTTT. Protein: CASSPGHNTEAFF.

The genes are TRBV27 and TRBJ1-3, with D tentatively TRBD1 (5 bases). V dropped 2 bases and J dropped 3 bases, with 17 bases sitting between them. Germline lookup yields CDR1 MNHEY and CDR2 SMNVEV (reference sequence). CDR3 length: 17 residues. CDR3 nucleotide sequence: TGTGCCAGCAGTTTACAGGGCCCCCTTTTAGGTGGAAACACCATATATTTT. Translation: CASSLQGPLLGGNTIYF.

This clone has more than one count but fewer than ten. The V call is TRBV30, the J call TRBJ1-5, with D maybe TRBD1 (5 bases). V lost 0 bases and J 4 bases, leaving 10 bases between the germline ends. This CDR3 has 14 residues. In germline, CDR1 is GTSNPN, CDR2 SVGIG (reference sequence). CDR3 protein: CAWSVGPLNQPQHF. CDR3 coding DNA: TGTGCCTGGAGTGTGGGGCCACTAAATCAGCCCCAGCATTTT.

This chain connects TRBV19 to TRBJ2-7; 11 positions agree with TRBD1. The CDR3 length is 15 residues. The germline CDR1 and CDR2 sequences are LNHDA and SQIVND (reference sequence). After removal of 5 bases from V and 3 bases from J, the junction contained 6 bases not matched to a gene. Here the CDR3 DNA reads TGTGCCAGTAGTTTCCCCGGGACAGGGGGCTACGAGCAGTACTTC. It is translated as CASSFPGTGGYEQYF.